This T cell receptor (beta chain) was obtained from a study of shared clonotypes between healthy human individuals. Broader study findings: Sharing across four donors was highest in naive CD4 (roughly 5%) and lowest in memory CD8 (about 0.4%). When compared with the clonotypes that were shared by all four sorted-subset donors, the non-shared clonotypes turned out to have lower generation probabilities.

For this clone: What it binds is not known.

This CDR3 region has 12 residues. Deletions cut 4 bases from V and 9 bases from J, with 11 bases between. Germline V gives CDR1 SGHNT, CDR2 YYREEE (reference sequence). Some clones are missing from TCRdb's copy, which holds only in-frame ones; the method was immunoSEQ multiplex PCR. The profile shows 1,500,000 or so clones, less than 99% of them singletons. The chain has TRBV5-4 and TRBJ2-1; D remains ambiguous. The material sequenced was naive CD4+ T cells sorted from blood. Described subset: CD45RA+ positively selected. This TCR derives from a young man in good health. This CDR3 is CASSRVVGEQFF. The CDR3 region has the DNA TGTGCCAGCAGCCGAGTAGTTGGTGAGCAGTTCTTC.